A single sample is the source of the 7 T cell receptor beta chains below, sequenced in a study of T cell responses to AZD1222 COVID-19 vaccine. The repertoire was sequenced with immunoSEQ multiplex PCR; TCRdb's copy has only in-frame clones and lacks some. The data show approximately 120,000 clones, roughly nine tenths seen once. The sequencing here drew on peripheral blood, taken on day 0 of AZD1222 vaccination. The source is an adult in good health.

The chain is built from TRBV19 and TRBJ1-1; D call uncertain. Trimming stripped 3 bases from V and 1 base from J, with 6 bases between. The germline V gene has CDR1 LNHDA and CDR2 SQIVND (reference sequence). The CDR3 runs 13 residues. The CDR3 protein is CASSMGRNTEAFF. For the CDR3, the DNA is TGTGCCAGTAGTATGGGTCGGAACACTGAAGCTTTCTTT.

The genes are TRBV4-3 and TRBJ2-1; 8 bases are shared with TRBD2. Trimming removed 3 bases from V and 6 bases from J; junction bases left unmatched: 7. The germline CDR1 and CDR2 sequences are LGHNA and YSLEER. The CDR3 covers 15 residues. For the CDR3, the DNA is TGCGCCAGCAGCCAGTTCGAGCGGGAGCTCAATGAGCAGTTCTTC. The encoded protein is CASSQFERELNEQFF.

The CDR3 here is CATRDRGREDTQYF. The CDR3 nucleotides read TGTGCCACTCGGGACAGGGGGCGCGAGGATACGCAGTATTTT. The chain employs TRBV19 and TRBJ2-3; TRBD1 aligns across 12 bases. J gave up 6 bases and V 10 bases, and 8 bases lay outside the gene matches. Germline loops: CDR1 LNHDA, CDR2 SQIVND (reference sequence). The CDR3 spans 14 residues. The whole variable domain, filled in from reference TRBV19 and TRBJ2-3, reads DGGITQSPKYLFRKEGQNVTLSCEQNLNHDAMYWYRQDPGQGLRLIYYSQIVNDFQKGDIAEGYSVSREKKESFPLTVTSAQKNPTAFYLCATRDRGREDTQYFGPGTRLTVL.

V is TRBV18 and J is TRBJ1-1; D remains unclear. The CDR3 runs to 14 residues. Looked up from germline, CDR1 is KGHSH and CDR2 is LQKENI. Between the trimmed V and J ends, which lost 1 base and 3 bases, there was a span of 9 bases. CDR3 residues: CASSPLPGHTEAFF. CDR3 DNA: TGTGCCAGCTCACCACTCCCAGGTCACACTGAAGCTTTCTTT.

The V call is TRBV12-3 or TRBV12-4, the J call TRBJ2-2; no clear D gene. V lost 2 bases, J lost 6 bases, and 1 base lay in between. The CDR3 is 11 amino acids. In DNA, the CDR3 is TGTGCCAGCAGTTTATCCGGGGAGCTGTTTTTT. It yields the protein CASSLSGELFF.

V and J are TRBV4-3 and TRBJ2-5; perhaps D is TRBD1 or TRBD2 (5 bases each). The V gene lost 1 base and the J gene lost 10 bases, with 13 bases spanning the gap. The CDR3 runs to 13 residues. The germline V gene encodes CDR1 LGHNA and CDR2 YSLEER. The CDR3 DNA reads TGCGCCAGCAGCCAAGGCCAGGGTCGGGACCAGTACTTC. Translation: CASSQGQGRDQYF.

The genes are TRBV28 and TRBJ2-1, with D hard to call. CDR1 is MDHEN, CDR2 SYDVKM, per germline. Between the trimmed V and J ends, which lost 5 bases and 9 bases, there was a span of 11 bases. This CDR3 contains 12 residues. The CDR3 loop reads CASSLRKSEQFF. In DNA, the CDR3 is TGTGCCAGCAGTCTACGAAAGAGTGAGCAGTTCTTC.